Below are 7 T cell receptor beta chains sequenced from a single sample in a study of blood T cell repertoires in COVID-19. Sequenced by immunoSEQ multiplex PCR; TCRdb stores in-frame clones only, minus some. The table has about 88,000 clones, around 85% seen once. The source material was peripheral blood. The receptors were sampled from a woman between 65 and 79 years old with acute or convalescent COVID-19.

The CDR3 nucleotides read TGCAGTGCTAGAGTTATGACTGAAGCTTTCTTT. Residues: CSARVMTEAFF. The chain recombines TRBV20-1 with TRBJ1-1, with D unresolved. The V end lost 1 base, the J end lost 5 bases, and 5 bases lay between the germline ends. Germline CDR1 reads DFQATT; CDR2 reads SNEGSKA (reference sequence). The CDR3 extends over 11 amino acids.

V gene TRBV3-1 (or the pseudogene TRBV3-2) combines with J gene TRBJ2-5; a possible D gene is TRBD1 (5 bases). The CDR3 consists of 14 residues. Germline values: CDR1 LGHDT, CDR2 YNNKEL (reference sequence). Deletions cut 4 bases from V and 1 base from J, with 10 bases between. The CDR3 spells CASSLKTAQETQYF. The CDR3 DNA is TGTGCCAGCAGCCTAAAGACAGCCCAAGAGACCCAGTACTTC.

The V and J genes are TRBV28 and TRBJ1-5, with D perhaps matching TRBD1 (6 bases). Per the germline V gene, CDR1 is MDHEN and CDR2 is SYDVKM. The CDR3 totals 16 residues. V was clipped by 6 bases and J by 6 bases, with 21 bases between them. DNA for the CDR3: TGTGCCAGCAGCCCGCGTAGGGGGTCCCCCGGTCAGCCCCAGCATTTT. Translating gives CASSPRRGSPGQPQHF.

This chain joins TRBV2 and TRBJ2-7, with 7 nucleotides matching TRBD1. This CDR3 has 16 amino acids. The J segment lost 6 bases and the V segment lost 5 bases, leaving 16 bases of the junction unmatched. CDR1 is SNHLY and CDR2 is FYNNEI in the germline V gene. The CDR3 sequence: CASSYPQTGSHSEQYV. CDR3 nucleotide sequence: TGTGCCAGCAGTTACCCCCAGACAGGGTCCCACTCCGAGCAGTACGTC.

This rearrangement joins TRBV2 to TRBJ1-3, with D possibly matching TRBD1 (6 bases). This CDR3 is built from 14 residues. Germline V gene sequence: CDR1 SNHLY, CDR2 FYNNEI. The V gene lost 4 bases and the J gene lost 4 bases, with 11 bases spanning the gap. CDR3 coding DNA: TGTGCCAGCAGTGGGGGGGGGCCCGGAAACACCATATATTTT. Its protein product is CASSGGGPGNTIYF.

This clone was recorded once. The rearrangement joins TRBV5-4 to TRBJ1-5, with TRBD1 identical over 10 bases. The CDR3 is 13 amino acids. CDR1 is SGHNT and CDR2 is YYREEE in the germline V gene (reference sequence). V lost 4 bases and J lost 6; bases outside the gene matches: 1. CDR3 residues: CASSGDRGQPQHF. The CDR3 nucleotides are TGTGCCAGCAGCGGGGACAGGGGTCAGCCCCAGCATTTT. The complete variable domain, with remaining parts taken from reference TRBV5-4 and TRBJ1-5, reads ETGVTQSPTHLIKTRGQQVTLRCSSQSGHNTVSWYQQALGQGPQFIFQYYREEENGRGNFPPRFSGLQFPNYSSELNVNALELDDSALYLCASSGDRGQPQHFGDGTRLSIL.

The chain's CDR3 is CASSPGLGTGLLEQFF. The CDR3 coding sequence is TGTGCCAGCAGCCCTGGGCTGGGGACAGGGCTTTTAGAGCAGTTCTTC. This rearrangement joins TRBV27 to TRBJ2-1; 9 nucleotides agree with TRBD1. The J segment lost 10 bases and the V segment lost 6 bases, leaving 16 bases of the junction unmatched. Germline CDR1 MNHEY, CDR2 SMNVEV (reference sequence). The CDR3 contains 16 residues.